This T cell receptor (beta chain) was captured in a study of blood T cell repertoires in COVID-19. Study-wide background: PBMCs, B-cell-depleted T cells, or T cells were the source of the cDNA or gDNA that made up the material.

The CDR3 totals 13 residues. V gave up 2 bases and J gave up 1 base, with 6 bases separating them. Germline CDR1 reads SQVTM; CDR2 reads ANQGSEA. Only in-frame clones appear in the TCRdb table, and some are missing; sequencing was by immunoSEQ multiplex PCR. Of around 280,000 clones listed, roughly 86% are singletons. This TCR was recovered from a woman aged 30 to 39 with COVID-19, enrolled during active disease. The sequenced sample consisted of peripheral blood. This chain uses TRBV29-1 with TRBJ2-4; D is uncertain. The DNA for the CDR3 is TGCAGCGTTGAATTATCGGCCAAAAACATTCAGTACTTC. Its translation is CSVELSAKNIQYF.